These 29 T cell receptor beta chains were all obtained from the same sample, sequenced in a study of T cells in Graves' hyperthyroidism and ophthalmopathy. There were TCR beta CDR3 regions amplified from RNA transcripts. The TCR CDR3 first-round RT-PCR relied on the HTBI primer set. TCRdb processed the multiplex PCR reads anew with MiXCR; each CDR3 protein has one entry. The sample holds about 520,000 distinct CDR3 sequences; less than 25% are singletons and the top ten take 26%. Sequencing was carried out using blood. Receptors originate from a man younger than 35 with Graves' hyperthyroidism.

CDR3 protein: CASSIQGRRETQYF. CDR3 in DNA: TGTGCCAGCAGCATACAGGGACGGCGCGAGACCCAGTACTTC. V and J are TRBV6-2 or TRBV6-3 and TRBJ2-5, with D possibly being TRBD1 (6 bases). The CDR3 loop spans 14 amino acids. Germline values: CDR1 MNHEY, CDR2 SVGEGT. Trimming cost V 6 bases and J 5 bases, with 16 bases left between them.

The CDR3 coding sequence is TGTGCCAGCAGGTCCCGTGGGTCTTTGTATGGCTACACCTTC. This codes for CASRSRGSLYGYTF. The chain carries TRBV6-1 and TRBJ1-2; D not certain. V was pared by 6 bases and J by 5 bases, with 16 bases between. The CDR3 has 14 amino acids. The V gene's germline CDR1 is MNHNS and CDR2 SASEGT.

The chain joins TRBV12-3 or TRBV12-4 to TRBJ1-1, with TRBD1 matching 8 bases. The CDR3 has 15 amino acids. The trim removed 6 bases at V and 1 base at J, leaving 7 bases unmatched. The CDR3 region is CASSRVGTGNTEAFF. CDR3 in DNA: TGTGCCAGCAGCCGCGTCGGGACAGGGAACACTGAAGCTTTCTTT.

This clonotype was observed at least ten times. This chain links TRBV12-3 or TRBV12-4 with TRBJ1-1; the match to TRBD1 covers 7 bases. After removal of 6 bases from V and 1 base from J, the junction contained 2 bases not matched to a gene. This CDR3 spans 13 amino acids. The CDR3 DNA sequence: TGTGCCAGCAGGGGGACAGAGAACACTGAAGCTTTCTTT. Encoded protein: CASRGTENTEAFF.

In its sample, this clonotype was seen many times. This chain uses TRBV19 with TRBJ2-7, with 8 bases matching TRBD1. Germline loops: CDR1 LNHDA, CDR2 SQIVND (reference sequence). V gave up 5 bases and J gave up 1 base; unmatched junction bases: 7. The CDR3 extends over 15 amino acids. The CDR3 loop reads CASSPRTGFSYEQYF. The CDR3 DNA is TGTGCCAGTAGTCCACGGACAGGGTTTTCCTACGAGCAGTACTTC.

The chain has TRBV11-2 and TRBJ2-5; 14 bases fit TRBD2. Germline loops: CDR1 SGHAT, CDR2 FQNNGV. CDR3 length: 18 residues. V shed 5 bases and J 2 bases; nucleotides not matched to a gene: 10. CDR3 loop: CASSPRPRLAGGQETQYF. CDR3 bases: TGTGCCAGCAGCCCCCGCCCCCGACTAGCGGGGGGGCAAGAGACCCAGTACTTC.

DNA for the CDR3: TGCAGTGCTAGATGGGACAGGGTGAGCTACGAGCAGTACTTC. Translation gives CSARWDRVSYEQYF. This rearrangement joins TRBV20-1 to TRBJ2-7; TRBD1 matches 9 bases. J was trimmed by 3 bases and V by 2 bases; bases with no gene match: 5. The CDR3 totals 14 residues. Germline CDR1 reads DFQATT; CDR2 reads SNEGSKA (reference sequence).

The chain employs TRBV28 and TRBJ1-2, with a possible D match to TRBD1 (6 bases). This CDR3 is 14 amino acids long. The V end lost 4 bases, the J end lost 4 bases, and 13 bases lay between the germline ends. From germline, CDR1 is MDHEN and CDR2 SYDVKM. The CDR3 DNA sequence: TGTGCCAGCAGTTCCGCCACAGGGCTCTATGGCTACACCTTC. This sequence encodes CASSSATGLYGYTF.

In this sample, this clonotype turned up many times. V gene TRBV20-1 combines with J gene TRBJ2-5, with a possible D match to TRBD2 (5 bases). Trimming removed 0 bases from V and 5 bases from J, with 16 bases in between. The CDR3 is 15 amino acids. The V gene's germline CDR1 is DFQATT and CDR2 SNEGSKA (reference sequence). The CDR3 is CSAREGRGFGETQYF. CDR3 DNA sequence: TGCAGTGCTAGAGAGGGGAGAGGCTTCGGGGAGACCCAGTACTTC.

A note on this clonotype: A much larger clonotype is one base distant, so this may be a read error. The chain is built from TRBV6-5 and TRBJ2-7, with D hard to call. Per the germline V gene, CDR1 is MNHEY and CDR2 is SVGAGI. The CDR3 is 11 amino acids. The ends were cut back, 2 bases at V and 7 bases at J, with 6 bases in the middle. CDR3 bases: TGTGCCAGCAGTTACATACATGAGCAGTACTTC. It is translated as CASSYIHEQYF.

This clonotype has just a few counts. The chain has TRBV6-5 and TRBJ1-5, with no clear D. Trimming took off 2 bases at V and 0 bases at J, with 14 bases between the two ends. Per the germline V gene, CDR1 is MNHEY and CDR2 is SVGAGI. The CDR3 is made up of 17 amino acids. Here the CDR3 DNA reads TGTGCCAGCAGTTACCCCATGGGCGAATATAGCAATCAGCCCCAGCATTTT. Translated: CASSYPMGEYSNQPQHF.

This clonotype was seen ten or more times. The chain is built from TRBV27 and TRBJ1-1, with 7 bases lining up with TRBD1. This CDR3 is 13 amino acids long. The V and J ends lost 5 bases and 4 bases, in that order; junction bases with no gene match: 4. Per the germline V gene, CDR1 is MNHEY and CDR2 is SMNVEV (reference sequence). The CDR3 region is CASSHRGGTEAFF. The CDR3 DNA follows: TGTGCCAGCAGTCACAGGGGAGGCACTGAAGCTTTCTTT.

This clonotype was counted many times. V gene TRBV6-9 combines with J gene TRBJ1-1, with D unclear. With 7 bases removed from V and 4 bases from J, the gap between germline ends came to 7 bases. Germline CDR1 MNHGY, CDR2 SVAAGI. The CDR3 length is 11 residues. Here the CDR3 reads CASKGCTEAFF. The CDR3 nucleotides read TGTGCCAGCAAGGGCTGCACTGAAGCTTTCTTT.

The chain's CDR3 is CASSLGIWGTSGTEAFF. As DNA, the CDR3 is TGTGCCAGCAGTTTAGGAATTTGGGGCACATCGGGCACTGAAGCTTTCTTT. J is TRBJ1-1 and V is TRBV28, with a tentative D call TRBD1 (5 bases). CDR3 size: 17 residues. V lost 2 bases, J lost 4 bases, and 20 bases lay in between. CDR1 and CDR2 (germline): MDHEN, SYDVKM.

This clonotype was seen repeatedly, ten times or more. The chain links TRBV28 to TRBJ1-2, with a possible D match to TRBD1 (5 bases). V dropped 2 bases and J dropped 7 bases, with 14 bases sitting between them. The CDR3 consists of 14 residues. Germline assignment: CDR1 MDHEN and CDR2 SYDVKM. CDR3 region: CASSLGAIPPGYTF. CDR3 sequence (DNA): TGTGCCAGCAGTTTAGGGGCGATCCCCCCTGGCTACACCTTC.

Only a few counts were recorded for this clonotype. The chain uses TRBV19 and TRBJ1-5; no reliable D call. The length of the CDR3 is 17 residues. Germline CDR1 and CDR2: LNHDA and SQIVND (reference sequence). Trimming removed 0 bases from V and 0 bases from J, with 12 bases in between. As DNA, the CDR3 is TGTGCCAGTAGTATAGAAGGGAGCAGATATAGCAATCAGCCCCAGCATTTT. Its protein product is CASSIEGSRYSNQPQHF.

This clonotype was seen more than once but under ten times. The chain carries TRBV3-1 and TRBJ2-5, with 14 bases identical to TRBD2. CDR3 length equals 17 residues. J lost 5 bases, V lost 1 base, and 6 bases had no gene match. CDR1 is LGHDT, CDR2 YNNKEL, per germline (reference sequence). This chain's CDR3 is CASSQGIRTSGGETQYF. For the CDR3, the DNA is TGTGCCAGCAGCCAAGGCATACGGACTAGCGGGGGGGAGACCCAGTACTTC.

The J gene is TRBJ1-1, the V gene TRBV6-2 or TRBV6-3, with D possibly TRBD1 on 6 matching bases. The CDR3 is 13 amino acids. With 4 bases removed from V and 5 bases from J, the gap between germline ends came to 11 bases. Germline values: CDR1 MNHEY, CDR2 SVGEGT. The CDR3 sequence is CASSSTGLTEAFF. The CDR3 region has the DNA TGTGCCAGCAGTTCAACAGGGCTTACTGAAGCTTTCTTT.

The CDR3 nucleotides read TGTGCCAGCAGTTTAAAGGGATTGAGCAATCAGCCCCAGCATTTT. Protein product: CASSLKGLSNQPQHF. The chain joins TRBV12-3 or TRBV12-4 to TRBJ1-5; D is unclear. This CDR3 spans 15 amino acids. Deletions cut 2 bases from V and 1 base from J, with 9 bases between.

V gene TRBV12-3 or TRBV12-4 combines with J gene TRBJ2-5, with 12 nucleotides matching TRBD2. CDR3 length: 16 residues. J gave up 1 base and V 3 bases, and 3 bases lay outside the gene matches. CDR3 residues: CASSFWTSGVQETQYF. As DNA, the CDR3 is TGTGCCAGCAGTTTCTGGACTAGCGGGGTCCAAGAGACCCAGTACTTC.

This clonotype was counted only a few times. Here the CDR3 reads CASSSLSGSYNEQFF. Written as DNA, the CDR3 is TGTGCCAGCAGCTCTCTTAGCGGATCCTACAATGAGCAGTTCTTC. The V call is TRBV12-3 or TRBV12-4, the J call TRBJ2-1; D perhaps matches TRBD2 (6 bases). CDR3 length: 15 residues. V was clipped by 6 bases and J by 1 base, with 13 bases between them.

This clonotype occurred a few times. This may be a read error: a much more frequent sequence differs by one nucleotide. The gene calls are TRBV6-2 or TRBV6-3 and TRBJ2-7; the match to TRBD2 covers 7 bases. Looked up from germline, CDR1 is MNHEY and CDR2 is SVGEGT. V lost 6 bases, J lost 4 bases, and 3 bases stayed unmatched. CDR3 length: 12 amino acids. The CDR3 DNA sequence: TGTGCCAGCAGCTGGGAGGGGTACGAGCAGTACTTC. Amino acid sequence: CASSWEGYEQYF.

This clonotype was seen repeatedly, ten times or more. The gene calls are TRBV2 and TRBJ2-2, with TRBD1 as a possible D gene (6 bases). The V end was cut by 6 bases, the J end by 4 bases, with 12 bases between. Looked up from germline, CDR1 is SNHLY and CDR2 is FYNNEI. This CDR3 is 14 amino acids long. CDR3 nucleotides: TGTGCCAGCAGATTAACAGGGCCCACCGGGGAGCTGTTTTTT. Amino acid sequence: CASRLTGPTGELFF. Full variable domain (remainder filled in from reference TRBV2 and TRBJ2-2): EPEVTQTPSHQVTQMGQEVILRCVPISNHLYFYWYRQILGQKVEFLVSFYNNEISEKSEIFDDQFSVERPDGSNFTLKIRSTKLEDSAMYFCASRLTGPTGELFFGEGSRLTVL.

This clonotype was recorded at least ten times. The V and J genes are TRBV7-9 and TRBJ1-1; D ambiguous. The CDR3 is 14 residues long. The V and J ends lost 1 base and 11 bases respectively, with 17 bases between them. Germline values: CDR1 SEHNR, CDR2 FQNEAQ (reference sequence). CDR3 DNA: TGTGCCAGCAGCTTAGAGTACGCCCCGTTGAGGGCTTTCTTT. Translated: CASSLEYAPLRAFF. The whole variable domain, filled in from reference TRBV7-9 and TRBJ1-1, reads DTGVSQNPRHKITKRGQNVTFRCDPISEHNRLYWYRQTLGQGPEFLTYFQNEAQLEKSRLLSDRFSAERPKGSFSTLEIQRTEQGDSAMYLCASSLEYAPLRAFFGQGTRLTVV.

This clonotype was seen a few times. A much larger clone is a single base away; this may be a read error. The rearrangement uses TRBV12-3 or TRBV12-4 and TRBJ1-1, with D tentatively TRBD1 (6 bases). Trimming cost V 3 bases and J 1 base, with 9 bases left between them. CDR3 length equals 14 residues. CDR3 in amino acids: CASSFRQENTEAFF. The CDR3 coding sequence is TGTGCCAGCAGTTTCCGACAGGAGAACACTGAAGCTTTCTTT.

This chain joins TRBV5-1 and TRBJ2-3, with D possibly matching TRBD2 (5 bases). The CDR3 runs to 14 residues. CDR1 is SGHRS and CDR2 is YFSETQ in the germline V gene. Trimming pared 7 bases from V and 2 bases from J, leaving 14 bases between. The CDR3 DNA sequence: TGCGCCAGCCGGGGTAAGGAACACACAGATACGCAGTATTTT. Amino acids: CASRGKEHTDTQYF.

The CDR3 sequence is CASNGIGVHYEQYF. In DNA form, the CDR3 reads TGTGCCAGCAACGGAATAGGGGTTCATTACGAGCAGTACTTC. The chain combines TRBV6-1 with TRBJ2-7; tentative D call: TRBD1 (5 bases). V was cut by 7 bases and J by 4 bases, with 17 bases left in between. CDR1 is MNHNS, CDR2 SASEGT, per germline. The CDR3 extends over 14 amino acids.

In this sample, this clonotype turned up many times. In DNA, the CDR3 is TGCAGTGCTAGTATTAAGTCCCGGACTGAAGCTTTCTTT. It encodes CSASIKSRTEAFF. This chain connects TRBV20-1 to TRBJ1-1; D gene unclear. In germline, CDR1 is DFQATT, CDR2 SNEGSKA (reference sequence). The CDR3 has 13 residues. V gave up 3 bases and J gave up 5 bases, with 13 bases separating them.

CDR3 DNA: TGTGCCAGCAGCTTAACCCCATCGGGCAATCAGCCCCAGCATTTT. As protein: CASSLTPSGNQPQHF. This chain connects TRBV12-3 or TRBV12-4 to TRBJ1-5; D is unclear. With 6 bases removed from V and 2 bases from J, the gap between germline ends came to 14 bases. The CDR3 runs 15 residues.